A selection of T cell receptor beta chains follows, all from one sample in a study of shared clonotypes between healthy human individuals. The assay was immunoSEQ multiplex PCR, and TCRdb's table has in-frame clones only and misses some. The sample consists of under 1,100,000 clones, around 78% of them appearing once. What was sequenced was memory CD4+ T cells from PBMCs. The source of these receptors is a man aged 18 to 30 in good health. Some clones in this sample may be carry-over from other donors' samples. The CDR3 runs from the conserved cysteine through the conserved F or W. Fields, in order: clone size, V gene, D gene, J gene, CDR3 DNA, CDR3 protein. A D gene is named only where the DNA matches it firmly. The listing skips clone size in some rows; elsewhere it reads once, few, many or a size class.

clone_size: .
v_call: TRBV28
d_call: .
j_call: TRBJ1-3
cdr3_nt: TGTGCCAGCATTGGGCAGGCGGCTGGAAACACCATATATTTT
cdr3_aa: CASIGQAAGNTIYF

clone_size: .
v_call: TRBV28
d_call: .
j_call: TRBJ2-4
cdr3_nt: TGTGCCAGCAGTTTAGGGGGTTCGGTCAAAAACATTCAGTACTTC
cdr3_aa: CASSLGGSVKNIQYF

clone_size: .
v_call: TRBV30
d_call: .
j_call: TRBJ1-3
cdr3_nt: TGTGCCTGGAAAAGGGCGTTCTCTGGAAACACCATATATTTT
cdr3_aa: CAWKRAFSGNTIYF

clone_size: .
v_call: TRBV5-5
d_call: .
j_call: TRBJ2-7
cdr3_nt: TGTGCCAGCAGCCCGAGGGGGTCCGAGCAGTACTTC
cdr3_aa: CASSPRGSEQYF

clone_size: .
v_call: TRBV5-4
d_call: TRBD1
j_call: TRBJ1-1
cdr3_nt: TGTGCCAGCAGCTTGACAGGGGGGTCTGAAGCTTTCTTT
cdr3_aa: CASSLTGGSEAFF

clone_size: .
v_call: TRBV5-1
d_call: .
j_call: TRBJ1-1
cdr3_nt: TGCGCCAGCAGCTTGGAAGGATTAGGGCTGGCGACTGAAGCTTTCTTT
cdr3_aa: CASSLEGLGLATEAFF

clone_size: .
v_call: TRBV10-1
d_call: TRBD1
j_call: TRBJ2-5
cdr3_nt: TGCGCCAGCAGTGAAGGGGGCCCAGGAGAGACCCAGTACTTC
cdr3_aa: CASSEGGPGETQYF

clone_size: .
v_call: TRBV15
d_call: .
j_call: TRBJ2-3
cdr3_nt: TGTGCCACCAGCAGGGGGAGTCCGACAGATACGCAGTATTTT
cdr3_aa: CATSRGSPTDTQYF

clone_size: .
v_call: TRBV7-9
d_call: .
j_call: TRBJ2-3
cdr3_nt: TGTGCCAGCAGCGTAAAGGAGGATACGCAGTATTTT
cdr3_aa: CASSVKEDTQYF

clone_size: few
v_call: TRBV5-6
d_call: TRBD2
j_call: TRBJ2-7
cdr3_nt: TGTGCCAGCAGCTTAACTAGCGGGAACTACGAGCAGTACTTC
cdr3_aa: CASSLTSGNYEQYF

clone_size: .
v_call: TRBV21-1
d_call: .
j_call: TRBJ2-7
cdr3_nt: TGTGCCAGCAGCAAAGTCACCAGGGTGTTCCACGAGCAGTACTTC
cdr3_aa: CASSKVTRVFHEQYF

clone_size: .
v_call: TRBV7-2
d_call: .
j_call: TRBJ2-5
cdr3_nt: TGTGCCAGCAGCTTACTAGAACAAGAGACCCAGTACTTC
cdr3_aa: CASSLLEQETQYF

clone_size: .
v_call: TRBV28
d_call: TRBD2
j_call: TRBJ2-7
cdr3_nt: TGTGCCAGCAGTCCCCACCCTGCGGGAGGGAGCTCCTACGAGCAGTACTTC
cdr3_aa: CASSPHPAGGSSYEQYF

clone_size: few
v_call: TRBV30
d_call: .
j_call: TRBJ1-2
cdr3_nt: TGTGCCTGGAGCCTCGAGGGCTATGGCTACACCTTC
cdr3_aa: CAWSLEGYGYTF

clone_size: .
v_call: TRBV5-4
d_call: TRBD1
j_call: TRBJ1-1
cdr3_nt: TGTGCCAGCAGCTTGCGTGGCAGGGGGAATACTGAAGCTTTCTTT
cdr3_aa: CASSLRGRGNTEAFF

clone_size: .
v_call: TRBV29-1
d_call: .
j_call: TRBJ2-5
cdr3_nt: TGCAGCGTAGCCAATTTCCAAGAGACCCAGTACTTC
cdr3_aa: CSVANFQETQYF

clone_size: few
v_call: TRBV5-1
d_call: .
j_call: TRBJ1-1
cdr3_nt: TGCGCCAGCAGCTTGGCAGGGTACACTGAAGCTTTCTTT
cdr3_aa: CASSLAGYTEAFF

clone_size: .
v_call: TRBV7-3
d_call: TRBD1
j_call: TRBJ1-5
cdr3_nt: TGTGCCAGCAGACCCGGCCGGGGCAGGGGGCAGGGCCAGCCCCAGCATTTT
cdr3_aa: CASRPGRGRGQGQPQHF

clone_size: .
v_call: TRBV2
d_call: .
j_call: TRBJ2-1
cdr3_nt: TGTGCCAGCAGTGGGGTGGTGATAGCGGTTCACAATGAGCAGTTCTTC
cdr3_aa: CASSGVVIAVHNEQFF

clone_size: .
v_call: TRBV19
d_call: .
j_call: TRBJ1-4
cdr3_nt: TGTGCCAGTGGTCAATCTGCAACTAATGAAAAACTGTTTTTT
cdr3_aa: CASGQSATNEKLFF

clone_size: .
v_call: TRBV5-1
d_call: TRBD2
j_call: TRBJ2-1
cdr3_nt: TGCGCCAGCAGCGAGGGACTAGCGGGAGGGCATCCTAAAAATGAGCAGTTCTTC
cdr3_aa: CASSEGLAGGHPKNEQFF

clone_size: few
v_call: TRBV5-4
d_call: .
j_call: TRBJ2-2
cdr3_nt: TGTGCCAGCAGCTTGCAGGGGAGCACCGGGGAGCTGTTTTTT
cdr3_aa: CASSLQGSTGELFF

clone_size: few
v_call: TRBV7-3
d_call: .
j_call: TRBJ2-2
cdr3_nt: TGTGCCAGCAGCACGGGACGGCACGTAGGGGAGCTGTTTTTT
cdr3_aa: CASSTGRHVGELFF

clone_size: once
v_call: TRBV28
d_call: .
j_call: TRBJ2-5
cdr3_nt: TGTGCCAGCAGCTTATCCCGGGTGACCCAGTACTTC
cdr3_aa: CASSLSRVTQYF

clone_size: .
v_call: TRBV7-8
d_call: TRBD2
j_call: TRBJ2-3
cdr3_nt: TGTGCCAGCAGTCTCCGGGAGGGCCGGAACACAGATACGCAGTATTTT
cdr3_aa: CASSLREGRNTDTQYF

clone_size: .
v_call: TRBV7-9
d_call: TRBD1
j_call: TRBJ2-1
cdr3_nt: TGTGCCAGCAGCTTACGGTCCCCTGGGACAGGGGTAGGGTTCGATGAGCAGTTCTTC
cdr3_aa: CASSLRSPGTGVGFDEQFF

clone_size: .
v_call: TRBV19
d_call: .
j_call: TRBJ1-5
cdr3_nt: TGTGCCAGTAGTATGGCGGGACGGCTGAATCAGCCCCAGCATTTT
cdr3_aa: CASSMAGRLNQPQHF

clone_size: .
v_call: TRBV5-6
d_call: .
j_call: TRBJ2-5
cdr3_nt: TGTGCCAGCAGCCAAAATGCGGGCCAAGAGACCCAGTACTTC
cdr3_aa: CASSQNAGQETQYF

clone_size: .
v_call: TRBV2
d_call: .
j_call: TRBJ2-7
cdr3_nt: TGTGCCAGCAGCGACCAGGGGAGCTCCTACGAGCAGTACTTC
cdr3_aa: CASSDQGSSYEQYF

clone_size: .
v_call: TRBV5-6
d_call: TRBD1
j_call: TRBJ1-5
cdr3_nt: TGTGCCAGCAGCTCAAGGGGGCAGGATCAGCCCCAGCATTTT
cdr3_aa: CASSSRGQDQPQHF

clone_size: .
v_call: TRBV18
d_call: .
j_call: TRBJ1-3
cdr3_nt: TGTGCCAGCTCACCACTGCTGGACACCTCTGGAAACACCATATATTTT
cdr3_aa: CASSPLLDTSGNTIYF

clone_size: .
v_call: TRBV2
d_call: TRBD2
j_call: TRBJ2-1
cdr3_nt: TGTGCCAGCATCGGGACTAGCGACTACAATGAGCAGTTCTTC
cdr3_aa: CASIGTSDYNEQFF

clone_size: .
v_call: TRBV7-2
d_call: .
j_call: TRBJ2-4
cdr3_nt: TGTGCCAGCAGCTCCCCACAGGGAGGGTTTAACATTCAGTACTTC
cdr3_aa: CASSSPQGGFNIQYF

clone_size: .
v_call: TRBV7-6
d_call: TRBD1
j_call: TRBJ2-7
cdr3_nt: TGTGCCAGCAGCCAACCGGGACAGGGGGTCGAGCAGTACTTC
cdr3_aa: CASSQPGQGVEQYF

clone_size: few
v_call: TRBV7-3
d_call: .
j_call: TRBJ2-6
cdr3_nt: TGTGCCAGCAGCTTAATGGGCTCTGGGGCCAACGTCCTGACTTTC
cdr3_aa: CASSLMGSGANVLTF

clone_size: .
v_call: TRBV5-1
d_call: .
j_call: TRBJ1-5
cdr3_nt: TGCGCCAGCAGCTTGTTAGGGCTTAATCAGCCCCAGCATTTT
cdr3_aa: CASSLLGLNQPQHF

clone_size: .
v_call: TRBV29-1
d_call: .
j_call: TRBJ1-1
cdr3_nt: TGCAGCGTCCAGCCCCTCCGGGGGACTGAAGCTTTCTTT
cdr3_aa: CSVQPLRGTEAFF

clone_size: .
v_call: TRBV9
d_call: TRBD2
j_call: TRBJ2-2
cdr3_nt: TGTGCCAGCAGCGTAGCTCCTAGCGGGGACACCGGGGAGCTGTTTTTT
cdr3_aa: CASSVAPSGDTGELFF

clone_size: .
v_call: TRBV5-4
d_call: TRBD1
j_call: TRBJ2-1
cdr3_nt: TGTGCCAGCAGCCCAGGGGGAGACCCTGGCGAGTTCTTC
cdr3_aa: CASSPGGDPGEFF

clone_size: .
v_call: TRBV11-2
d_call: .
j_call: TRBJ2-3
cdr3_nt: TGTGCCAGCAGCTTAGATTTCCGGGATACGCAGTATTTT
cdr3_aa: CASSLDFRDTQYF

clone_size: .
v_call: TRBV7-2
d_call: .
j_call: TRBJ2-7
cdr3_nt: TGTGCCAGCAGCTTAGGCCTTAATCGGGGCGAGCAGTACTTC
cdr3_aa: CASSLGLNRGEQYF

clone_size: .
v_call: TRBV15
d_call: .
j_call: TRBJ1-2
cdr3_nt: TGTGCCACCAGCAGAGATAGGGCAAACTATGGCTACACCTTC
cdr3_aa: CATSRDRANYGYTF

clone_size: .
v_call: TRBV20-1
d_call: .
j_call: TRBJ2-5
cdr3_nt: TGCAGTTCGGGCTTGCAAGAGACCCAGTACTTC
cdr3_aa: CSSGLQETQYF

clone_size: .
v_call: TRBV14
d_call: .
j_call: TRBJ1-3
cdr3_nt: TGTGCCAGCAGCCAAGAAGTTCAGCGATACCGCGGAAACACCATATATTTT
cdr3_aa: CASSQEVQRYRGNTIYF

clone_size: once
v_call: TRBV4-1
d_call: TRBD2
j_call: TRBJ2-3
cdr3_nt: TGCGCCAGCAGCCAAGATGGCCTAGCGGGAAGCACAGATACGCAGTATTTT
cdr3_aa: CASSQDGLAGSTDTQYF

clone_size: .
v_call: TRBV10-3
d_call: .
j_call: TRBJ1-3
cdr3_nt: TGTGCCACCGTCGGCCACTCTGGAAACACCATATATTTT
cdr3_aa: CATVGHSGNTIYF

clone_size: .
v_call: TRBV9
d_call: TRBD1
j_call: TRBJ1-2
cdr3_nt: TGTGCCAGCAGCCTCAGGGGGGACAGAAACCACTATGGCTACACCTTC
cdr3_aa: CASSLRGDRNHYGYTF

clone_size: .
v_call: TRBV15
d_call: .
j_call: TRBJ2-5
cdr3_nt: TGTGCCACCAGCAGAGATTCCGGGTATCAGGGAGTGTTTGGAGAGACCCAGTACTTC
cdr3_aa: CATSRDSGYQGVFGETQYF

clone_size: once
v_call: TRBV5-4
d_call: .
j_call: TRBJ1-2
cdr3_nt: TGTGCCAGCAGCTTGGAACTCCTTGGGAGGGGTTATGGCTACACCTTC
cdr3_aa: CASSLELLGRGYGYTF

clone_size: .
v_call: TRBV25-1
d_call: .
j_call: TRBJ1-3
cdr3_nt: TGTGCCAGCGTGGACGGCTTCTCTGGAAACACCATATATTTT
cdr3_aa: CASVDGFSGNTIYF

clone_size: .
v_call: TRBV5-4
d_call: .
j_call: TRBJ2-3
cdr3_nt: TGTGCCAGCAACATTGCGGGAAGGGGCACAGATACGCAGTATTTT
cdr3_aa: CASNIAGRGTDTQYF

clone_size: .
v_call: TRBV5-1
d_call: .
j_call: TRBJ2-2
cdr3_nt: TGCGCCAGCAGCTTGGTTTCGGGCTCCGGGGAGCTGTTTTTT
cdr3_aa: CASSLVSGSGELFF

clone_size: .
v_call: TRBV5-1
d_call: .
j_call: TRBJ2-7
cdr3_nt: TGCGCCAGCAGCTTGGCAGAAGCTGGCCCCCTCGGGCAGTACTTC
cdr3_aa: CASSLAEAGPLGQYF

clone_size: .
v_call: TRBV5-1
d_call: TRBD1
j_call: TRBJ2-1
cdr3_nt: TGCGCCAGCAGCTTCAGGGTCCAGGGGGATGAGCAGTTCTTC
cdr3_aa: CASSFRVQGDEQFF

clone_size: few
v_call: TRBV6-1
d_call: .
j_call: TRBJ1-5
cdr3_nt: TGTGCCGCGGCGGGGGAATCAAATCAGCCCCAGCATTTT
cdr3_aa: CAAAGESNQPQHF

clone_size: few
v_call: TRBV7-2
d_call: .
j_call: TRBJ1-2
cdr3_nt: TGTGCCAGCAGCTCGTTCGGGGTGGGCTACACCTTC
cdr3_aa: CASSSFGVGYTF

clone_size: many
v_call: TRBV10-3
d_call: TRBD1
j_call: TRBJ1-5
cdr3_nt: TGTGCCTCCCGCACGACAGGGGCAAGGCAGCCCCAGCATTTT
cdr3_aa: CASRTTGARQPQHF